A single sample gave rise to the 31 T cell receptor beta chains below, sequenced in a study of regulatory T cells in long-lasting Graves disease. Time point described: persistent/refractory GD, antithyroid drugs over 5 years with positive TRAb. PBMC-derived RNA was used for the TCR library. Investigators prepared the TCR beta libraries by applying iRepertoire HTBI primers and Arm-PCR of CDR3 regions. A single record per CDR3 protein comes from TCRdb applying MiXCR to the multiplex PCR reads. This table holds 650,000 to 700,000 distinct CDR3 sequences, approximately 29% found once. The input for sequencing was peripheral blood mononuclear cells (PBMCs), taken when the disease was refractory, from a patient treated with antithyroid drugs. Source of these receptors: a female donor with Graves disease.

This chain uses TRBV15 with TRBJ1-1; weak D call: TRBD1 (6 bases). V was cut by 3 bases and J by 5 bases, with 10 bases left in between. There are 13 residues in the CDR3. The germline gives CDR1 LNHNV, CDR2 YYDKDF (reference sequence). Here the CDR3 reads CATSRGAGTEAFF. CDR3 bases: TGTGCCACCAGCAGGGGGGCCGGGACTGAAGCTTTCTTT.

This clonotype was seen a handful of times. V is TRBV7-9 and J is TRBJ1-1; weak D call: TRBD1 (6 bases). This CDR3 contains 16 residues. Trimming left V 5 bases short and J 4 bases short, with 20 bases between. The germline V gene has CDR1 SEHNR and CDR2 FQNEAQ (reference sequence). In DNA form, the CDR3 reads TGTGCCAGCAGCCAGGGGCAGGGATTAAGGTTCACTGAAGCTTTCTTT. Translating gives CASSQGQGLRFTEAFF.

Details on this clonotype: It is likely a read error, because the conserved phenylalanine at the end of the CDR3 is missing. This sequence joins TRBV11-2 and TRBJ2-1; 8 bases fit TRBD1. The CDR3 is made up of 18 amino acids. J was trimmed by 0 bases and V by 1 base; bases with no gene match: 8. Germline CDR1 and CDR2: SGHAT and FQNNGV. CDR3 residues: CASSLVFGTGGSYNEQFL. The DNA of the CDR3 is TGTGCCAGCAGCTTAGTATTCGGGACAGGTGGCTCCTACAATGAGCAGTTCCTC.

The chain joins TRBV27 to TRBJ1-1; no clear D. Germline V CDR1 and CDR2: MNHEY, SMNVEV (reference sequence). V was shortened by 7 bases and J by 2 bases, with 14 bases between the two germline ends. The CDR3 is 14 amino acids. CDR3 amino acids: CASTDLLENTEAFF. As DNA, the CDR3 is TGTGCCAGCACCGATTTACTAGAAAACACTGAAGCTTTCTTT.

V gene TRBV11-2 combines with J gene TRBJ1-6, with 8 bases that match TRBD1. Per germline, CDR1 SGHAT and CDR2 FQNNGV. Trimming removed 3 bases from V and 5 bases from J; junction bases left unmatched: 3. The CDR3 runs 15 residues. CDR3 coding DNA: TGTGCCAGCAGCTTGGTACAGGGGGATAATTCACCCCTCCACTTT. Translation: CASSLVQGDNSPLHF.

The CDR3 spells CSARDQAGASYEQYF. CDR3 DNA: TGCAGTGCTAGAGATCAAGCGGGAGCCTCCTACGAGCAGTACTTC. The chain recombines TRBV20-1 with TRBJ2-7; TRBD2 matches at 8 bases. Germline CDR1 is DFQATT and CDR2 is SNEGSKA (reference sequence). The junction had 4 bases not matched to a gene; V was cut back by 0 bases and J by 0 bases. There are 15 residues in the CDR3.

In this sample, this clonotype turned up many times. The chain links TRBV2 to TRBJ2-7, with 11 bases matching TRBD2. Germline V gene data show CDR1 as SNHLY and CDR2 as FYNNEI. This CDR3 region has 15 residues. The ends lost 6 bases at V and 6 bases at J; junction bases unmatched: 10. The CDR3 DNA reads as TGTGCCAGCAGCCCCACTAGCGGGAGCTTATCCGAGCAGTACTTC. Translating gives CASSPTSGSLSEQYF.

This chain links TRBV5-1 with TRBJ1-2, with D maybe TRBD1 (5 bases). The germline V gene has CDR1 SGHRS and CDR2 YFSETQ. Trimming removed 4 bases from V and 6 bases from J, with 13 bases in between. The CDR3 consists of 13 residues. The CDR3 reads CASSAPGTNGYTF. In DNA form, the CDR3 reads TGCGCCAGCAGCGCCCCCGGGACGAATGGCTACACCTTC.

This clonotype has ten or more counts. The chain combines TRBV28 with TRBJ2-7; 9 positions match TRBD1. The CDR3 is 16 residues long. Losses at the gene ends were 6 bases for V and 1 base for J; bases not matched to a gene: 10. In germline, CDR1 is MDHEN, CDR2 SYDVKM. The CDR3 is CASRPTGTGPSYEQYF. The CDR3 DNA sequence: TGTGCCAGCAGACCTACCGGGACAGGGCCGTCCTACGAGCAGTACTTC.

The CDR3 DNA follows: TGTGCCTGGAGTGTAATGTTGACTGAAGCTTTCTTT. Protein sequence: CAWSVMLTEAFF. The rearrangement links TRBV30 to TRBJ1-1; no definite D call. The V and J ends lost 0 bases and 5 bases respectively, with 7 bases between them. Germline CDR1 GTSNPN, CDR2 SVGIG (reference sequence). The CDR3 length is 12 residues.

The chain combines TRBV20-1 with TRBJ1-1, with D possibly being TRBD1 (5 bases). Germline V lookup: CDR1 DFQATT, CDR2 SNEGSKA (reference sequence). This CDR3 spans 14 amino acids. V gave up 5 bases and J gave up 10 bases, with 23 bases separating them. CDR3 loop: CSAHLTGTQKGAFF. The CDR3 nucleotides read TGCAGTGCTCACCTGACCGGGACTCAAAAAGGAGCTTTCTTT.

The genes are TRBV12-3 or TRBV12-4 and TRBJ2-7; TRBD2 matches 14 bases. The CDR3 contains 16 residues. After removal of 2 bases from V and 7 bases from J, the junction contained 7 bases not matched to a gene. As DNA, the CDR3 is TGTGCCAGCAGTTTAAGACTAGCGGGAGGGCCGAGTGAGCAGTACTTC. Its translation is CASSLRLAGGPSEQYF.

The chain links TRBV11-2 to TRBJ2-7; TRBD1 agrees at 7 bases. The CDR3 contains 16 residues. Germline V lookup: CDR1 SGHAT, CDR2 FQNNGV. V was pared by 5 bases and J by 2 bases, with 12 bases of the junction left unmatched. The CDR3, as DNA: TGTGCCAGCAGCCCCTTTATAGGACAGGACGCCTACGAGCAGTACTTC. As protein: CASSPFIGQDAYEQYF.

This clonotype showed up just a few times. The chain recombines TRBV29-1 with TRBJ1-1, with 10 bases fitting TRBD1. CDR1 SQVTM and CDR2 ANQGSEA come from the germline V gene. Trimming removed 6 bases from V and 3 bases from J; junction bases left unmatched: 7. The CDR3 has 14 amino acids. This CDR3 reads CSVTGQGGYTEAFF. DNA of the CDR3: TGCAGCGTGACCGGACAGGGGGGATACACTGAAGCTTTCTTT.

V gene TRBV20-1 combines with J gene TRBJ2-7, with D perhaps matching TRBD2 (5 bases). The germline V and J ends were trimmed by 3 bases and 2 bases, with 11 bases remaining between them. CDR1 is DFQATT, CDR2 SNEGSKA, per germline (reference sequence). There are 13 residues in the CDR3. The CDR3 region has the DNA TGCAGTGCTAGTACCCCGGGAACCTACGAGCAGTACTTC. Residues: CSASTPGTYEQYF.

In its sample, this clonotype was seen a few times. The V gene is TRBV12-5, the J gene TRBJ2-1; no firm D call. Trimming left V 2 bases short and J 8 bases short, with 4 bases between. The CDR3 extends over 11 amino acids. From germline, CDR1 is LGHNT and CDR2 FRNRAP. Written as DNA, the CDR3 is TGTGCTAGTGGTTTGCGGGATGAGCAGTTCTTC. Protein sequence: CASGLRDEQFF.

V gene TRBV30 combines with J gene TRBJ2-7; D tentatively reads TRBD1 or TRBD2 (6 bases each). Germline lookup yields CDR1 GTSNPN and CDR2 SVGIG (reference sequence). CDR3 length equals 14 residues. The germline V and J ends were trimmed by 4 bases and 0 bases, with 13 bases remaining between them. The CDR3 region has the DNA TGTGCCTGGACCTGGGGGGCTAGCTCCTACGAGCAGTACTTC. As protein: CAWTWGASSYEQYF.

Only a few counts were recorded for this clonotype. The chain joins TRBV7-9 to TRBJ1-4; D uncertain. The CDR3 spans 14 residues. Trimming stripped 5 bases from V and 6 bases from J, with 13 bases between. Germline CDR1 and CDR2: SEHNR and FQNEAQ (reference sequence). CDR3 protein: CASSHLQQHEKLFF. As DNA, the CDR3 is TGTGCCAGCAGCCACTTACAGCAGCATGAAAAACTGTTTTTT.

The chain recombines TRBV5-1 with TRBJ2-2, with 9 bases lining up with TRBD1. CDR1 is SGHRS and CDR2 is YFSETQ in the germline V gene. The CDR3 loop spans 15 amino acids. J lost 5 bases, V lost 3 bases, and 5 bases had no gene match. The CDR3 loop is CASSWDRVDTGELFF. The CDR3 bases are TGCGCCAGCAGCTGGGACAGGGTTGATACCGGGGAGCTGTTTTTT.

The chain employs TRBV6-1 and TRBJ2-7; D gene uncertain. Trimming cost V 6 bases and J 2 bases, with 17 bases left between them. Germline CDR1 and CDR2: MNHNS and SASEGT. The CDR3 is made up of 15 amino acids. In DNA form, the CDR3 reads TGTGCCAGCAGCCCCGAGGAAGCTCAACCCTACGAGCAGTACTTC. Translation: CASSPEEAQPYEQYF.

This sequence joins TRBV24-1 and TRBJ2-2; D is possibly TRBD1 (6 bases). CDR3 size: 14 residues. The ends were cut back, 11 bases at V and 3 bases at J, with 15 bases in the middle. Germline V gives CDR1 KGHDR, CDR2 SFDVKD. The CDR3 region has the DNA TGTGCCATTAAGAGGGGGAGCTACACCGGGGAGCTGTTTTTT. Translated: CAIKRGSYTGELFF.

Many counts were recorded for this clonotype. The CDR3 here is CASSQGAYGYTF. As DNA, the CDR3 is TGTGCCAGCAGCCAAGGGGCCTATGGCTACACCTTC. This sequence joins TRBV28 and TRBJ1-2; possible D gene TRBD1, 5 bases. CDR3 length: 12 residues. Germline CDR1 is MDHEN and CDR2 is SYDVKM. The V end was cut by 6 bases, the J end by 4 bases, with 9 bases between.

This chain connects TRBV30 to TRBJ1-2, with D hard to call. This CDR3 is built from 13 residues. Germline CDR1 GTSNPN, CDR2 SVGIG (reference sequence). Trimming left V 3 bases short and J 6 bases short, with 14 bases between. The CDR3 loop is CAWRLGRVDGYTF. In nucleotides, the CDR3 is TGTGCCTGGAGATTAGGGAGGGTGGATGGCTACACCTTC. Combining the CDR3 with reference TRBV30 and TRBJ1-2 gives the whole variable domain SQTIHQWPATLVQPVGSPLSLECTVEGTSNPNLYWYRQAAGRGLQLLFYSVGIGQISSEVPQNLSASRPQDRQFILSSKKLLLSDSGFYLCAWRLGRVDGYTFGSGTRLTVV.

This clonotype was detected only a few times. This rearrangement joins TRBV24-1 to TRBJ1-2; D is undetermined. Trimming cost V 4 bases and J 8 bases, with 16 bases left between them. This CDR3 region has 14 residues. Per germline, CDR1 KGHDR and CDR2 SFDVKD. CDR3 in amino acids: CATSDLDGLGGYTF. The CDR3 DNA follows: TGTGCCACCAGTGACCTCGACGGACTCGGGGGCTACACCTTC.

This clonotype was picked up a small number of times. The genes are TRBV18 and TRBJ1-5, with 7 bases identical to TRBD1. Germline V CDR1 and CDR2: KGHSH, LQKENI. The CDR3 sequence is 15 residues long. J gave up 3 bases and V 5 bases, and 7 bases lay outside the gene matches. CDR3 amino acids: CASSDRVGPNQPQHF. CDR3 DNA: TGTGCCAGCTCAGACAGGGTGGGTCCCAATCAGCCCCAGCATTTT.

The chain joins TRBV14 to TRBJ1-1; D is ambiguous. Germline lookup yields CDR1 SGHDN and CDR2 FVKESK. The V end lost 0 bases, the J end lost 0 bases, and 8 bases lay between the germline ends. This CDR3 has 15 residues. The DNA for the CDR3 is TGTGCCAGCAGCCAAGATCCACCGATGAACACTGAAGCTTTCTTT. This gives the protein CASSQDPPMNTEAFF.

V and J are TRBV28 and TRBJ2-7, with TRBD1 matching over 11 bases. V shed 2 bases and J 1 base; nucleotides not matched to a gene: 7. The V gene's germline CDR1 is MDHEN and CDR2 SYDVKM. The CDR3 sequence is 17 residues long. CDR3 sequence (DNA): TGTGCCAGCAGTTTAACCTCTGGGACAGGGGGTTCCTACGAGCAGTACTTC. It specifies CASSLTSGTGGSYEQYF.

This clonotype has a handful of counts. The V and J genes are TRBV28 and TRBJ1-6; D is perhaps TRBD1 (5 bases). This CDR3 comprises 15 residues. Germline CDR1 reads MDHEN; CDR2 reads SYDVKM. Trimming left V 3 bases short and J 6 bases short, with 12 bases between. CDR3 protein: CASSFGLGTNSPLHF. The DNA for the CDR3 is TGTGCCAGCAGTTTTGGTTTGGGGACTAATTCACCCCTCCACTTT.

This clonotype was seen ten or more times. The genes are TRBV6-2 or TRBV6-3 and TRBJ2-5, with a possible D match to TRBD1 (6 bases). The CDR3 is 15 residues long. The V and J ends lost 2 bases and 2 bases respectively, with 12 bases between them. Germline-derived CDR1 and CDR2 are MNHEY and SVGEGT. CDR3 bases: TGTGCCAGCAGTTACCCCGGACAGAGTCAAGAGACCCAGTACTTC. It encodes CASSYPGQSQETQYF.

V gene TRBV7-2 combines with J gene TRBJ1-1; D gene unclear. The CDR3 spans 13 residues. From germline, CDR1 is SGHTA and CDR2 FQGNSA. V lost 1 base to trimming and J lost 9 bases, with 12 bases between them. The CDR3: CASSLVGREKAFF. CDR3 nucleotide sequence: TGTGCCAGCAGCTTAGTCGGACGGGAGAAAGCTTTCTTT.

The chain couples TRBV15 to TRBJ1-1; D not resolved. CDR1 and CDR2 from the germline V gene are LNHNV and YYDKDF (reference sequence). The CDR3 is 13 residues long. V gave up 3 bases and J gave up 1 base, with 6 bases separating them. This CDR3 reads CATSSSPNTEAFF. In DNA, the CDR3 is TGTGCCACCAGCAGTAGTCCGAACACTGAAGCTTTCTTT.